The present entry profiles one T cell receptor beta chain with its context. Authors' data handling: Quantification of nucleated cells was approximated via reference gene primer amplification. Sequencing was performed with immunoSEQ multiplex PCR; in TCRdb, only in-frame clones are kept and a portion is missing. The DNA was the basis for D and trimming; V, J and clone size are from that table. The sample has under 150,000 clones, 85% to 90% seen once. The data are from a study of blood T cell repertoires in COVID-19. Study at large: The United States, Italy and Spain supplied acute and convalescent COVID-19 samples. Nucleic acid was either cDNA or gDNA, and it came from T cells, B-cell-depleted T cells, or PBMCs.

This CDR3 has 14 amino acids. The V end lost 0 bases, the J end lost 9 bases, and 14 bases lay between the germline ends. Germline V CDR1 and CDR2: LGHNA, YNFKEQ. The sequence derives from a human donor in a cohort sampled during active COVID-19. The source material was peripheral blood. The chain links TRBV4-2 to TRBJ1-2; D perhaps matches TRBD1 (6 bases). Here the CDR3 reads CASSQEFTGRRYTF. Written as DNA, the CDR3 is TGTGCCAGCAGCCAAGAATTTACAGGGAGACGCTACACCTTC.